What follows describes a single T cell receptor beta chain. The antigen remains unidentified. The sample originates from a study of cytomegalovirus exposure and HLA in healthy donors. Whole-study findings and limits: Most observed TCR sequences were rare, whereas some public TCRs were detected in many donors. The authors excluded some V segments, including TRBV6-2 and TRBV6-3, as indistinguishable.

Vbeta (60) and Jbeta (13) primers were used in the PCR. Sequencing used immunoSEQ multiplex PCR; TCRdb keeps in-frame clones, though not all of them. The sample consists of some 160,000 clones, 77% of them appearing once. Per germline, CDR1 SGHDT and CDR2 YYEEEE. The ends were cut back, 5 bases at V and 4 bases at J, with 12 bases in the middle. The CDR3 consists of 13 residues. Source material: PBMCs. This rearrangement joins TRBV5-6 to TRBJ1-1; a possible D gene is TRBD1 (6 bases). The TCR originated in a woman aged 25 to 39 in good health and CMV-seronegative. The DNA of the CDR3 is TGTGCCAGCAGAACTTACAGGGTCACTGAAGCTTTCTTT. As protein: CASRTYRVTEAFF.